These 32 T cell receptor beta chains were sequenced from one sample in a study of T cell responses to AZD1222 COVID-19 vaccine. Repertoires were generated with immunoSEQ multiplex PCR, while TCRdb's copy carries only in-frame clones and drops some. The sample lists some 150,000 clones; just over 90% were seen once. The material was peripheral blood, obtained on day 0 of MenACWY control vaccination. The receptors come from an adult in good health.

V and J are TRBV28 and TRBJ1-5; D unresolved. CDR3 length: 18 amino acids. CDR1 is MDHEN and CDR2 is SYDVKM in the germline V gene. The V and J ends lost 7 bases and 0 bases respectively, with 22 bases between them. Here the CDR3 DNA reads TGTGCCAGCAATTATGTTTTAGCAGGAGGCTTTAGCAATCAGCCCCAGCATTTT. Encoded protein: CASNYVLAGGFSNQPQHF. Full variable domain (remainder filled in from reference TRBV28 and TRBJ1-5): DVKVTQSSRYLVKRTGEKVFLECVQDMDHENMFWYRQDPGLGLRLIYFSYDVKMKEKGDIPEGYSVSREKKERFSLILESASTNQTSMYLCASNYVLAGGFSNQPQHFGDGTRLSIL.

This chain links TRBV28 with TRBJ1-2; D call uncertain. The V end lost 2 bases, the J end lost 9 bases, and 16 bases lay between the germline ends. This CDR3 has 14 amino acids. Germline CDR1 MDHEN, CDR2 SYDVKM. CDR3 region: CASSLELPRSSYTF. The CDR3 DNA is TGTGCCAGCAGTTTAGAGCTGCCGAGATCGAGCTACACCTTC.

V usage is TRBV5-1 and J usage is TRBJ2-1; D may match TRBD1 or TRBD2 (5 bases each). V was cut by 0 bases and J by 1 base, with 11 bases left in between. The CDR3 loop spans 16 amino acids. Germline CDR1 reads SGHRS; CDR2 reads YFSETQ. This chain's CDR3 is CASSLGRDGSYNEQFF. CDR3 nucleotide sequence: TGCGCCAGCAGCTTGGGAAGGGACGGTTCCTACAATGAGCAGTTCTTC.

The chain uses TRBV10-3 and TRBJ2-1, with unresolved D. V was trimmed by 4 bases and J by 3 bases, leaving 16 bases between them. The germline gives CDR1 ENHRY, CDR2 SYGVKD. The CDR3 runs 16 residues. The CDR3 sequence: CAISATIQPDYNEQFF. CDR3 nucleotide sequence: TGTGCCATCAGTGCTACTATCCAGCCCGACTACAATGAGCAGTTCTTC.

The chain recombines TRBV7-3 with TRBJ1-1; D gene unclear. The CDR3 covers 13 residues. V lost 6 bases and J lost 0, with 8 bases in between. Per the germline V gene, CDR1 is SGHTA and CDR2 is FQGTGA. The CDR3 loop reads CASSLHMNTEAFF. The CDR3 region has the DNA TGTGCCAGCAGTCTCCACATGAACACTGAAGCTTTCTTT. The full variable domain, its missing parts supplied by reference TRBV7-3 and TRBJ1-1, is GAGVSQTPSNKVTEKGKYVELRCDPISGHTALYWYRQSLGQGPEFLIYFQGTGAADDSGLPNDRFFAVRPEGSVSTLKIQRTERGDSAVYLCASSLHMNTEAFFGQGTRLTVV.

The rearrangement joins TRBV19 to TRBJ2-5, with no clear D. Deletions cut 5 bases from V and 5 bases from J, with 15 bases between. The CDR3 covers 14 residues. Germline V gene sequence: CDR1 LNHDA, CDR2 SQIVND (reference sequence). CDR3 bases: TGTGCCAGTAGTGGGCTCCTTGGGCGGGAGACCCAGTACTTC. It encodes CASSGLLGRETQYF.

This rearrangement joins TRBV7-3 to TRBJ2-6; D is undetermined. There are 15 residues in the CDR3. CDR1 SGHTA and CDR2 FQGTGA come from the germline V gene. Trimming pared 2 bases from V and 2 bases from J, leaving 7 bases between. This CDR3 reads CASSLLGAGANVLTF. The DNA for the CDR3 is TGTGCCAGCAGCTTACTAGGAGCTGGGGCCAACGTCCTGACTTTC. Supplemented by reference TRBV7-3 and TRBJ2-6, the full variable domain reads GAGVSQTPSNKVTEKGKYVELRCDPISGHTALYWYRQSLGQGPEFLIYFQGTGAADDSGLPNDRFFAVRPEGSVSTLKIQRTERGDSAVYLCASSLLGAGANVLTFGAGSRLTVL.

The chain couples TRBV4-3 to TRBJ1-2; 8 bases fit TRBD1. The CDR3 consists of 17 residues. The trim removed 0 bases at V and 6 bases at J, leaving 12 bases unmatched. Germline V gene data show CDR1 as LGHNA and CDR2 as YSLEER. The CDR3 nucleotides read TGCGCCAGCAGCCAAGATCTCCGGACAGGGTCAGGAGATGGCTACACCTTC. Residues: CASSQDLRTGSGDGYTF.

The chain links TRBV14 to TRBJ1-2, with 7 bases fitting TRBD1. Germline V CDR1 and CDR2: SGHDN, FVKESK. V trimming: 5 bases; J trimming: 7 bases; junction bases outside the gene matches: 13. This CDR3 spans 15 amino acids. CDR3 sequence: CASSSIPGQKRGYTF. Here the CDR3 DNA reads TGTGCCAGCAGCTCGATCCCGGGACAGAAACGTGGCTACACCTTC.

The chain has TRBV14 and TRBJ1-2; D not certain. The germline CDR1 and CDR2 sequences are SGHDN and FVKESK. The CDR3 runs to 13 residues. V was pared by 1 base and J by 2 bases, with 5 bases between. Here the CDR3 DNA reads TGTGCCAGCAGCCAAGCAAGGAACTATGGCTACACCTTC. Its protein product is CASSQARNYGYTF.

This rearrangement joins TRBV7-9 to TRBJ1-6, with TRBD1 as a possible D gene (5 bases). The CDR3 loop spans 12 amino acids. V was trimmed by 9 bases and J by 7 bases, leaving 10 bases between them. Germline CDR1 is SEHNR and CDR2 is FQNEAQ (reference sequence). The DNA of the CDR3 is TGTGCCAGTCCGCACAGGAATTCACCCCTCCACTTT. Translating gives CASPHRNSPLHF.

The chain combines TRBV28 with TRBJ2-7; 7 bases fit TRBD1. Germline CDR1 and CDR2: MDHEN and SYDVKM. The V segment lost 2 bases and the J segment 0 bases; nucleotides outside the gene matches: 7. This CDR3 spans 16 amino acids. As DNA, the CDR3 is TGTGCCAGCAGTTTAACTCCGGGACAGCCCTCCTACGAGCAGTACTTC. This gives the protein CASSLTPGQPSYEQYF.

The rearrangement links TRBV27 to TRBJ1-5; D gene uncertain. CDR3 length equals 15 residues. Germline lookup yields CDR1 MNHEY and CDR2 SMNVEV (reference sequence). Trimming left V 5 bases short and J 10 bases short, with 21 bases between. In nucleotides, the CDR3 is TGTGCCAGCAGTCCGCCGGGGAGACATACGCTTCCCCAGCATTTT. Amino acids: CASSPPGRHTLPQHF.

The chain combines TRBV11-3 with TRBJ2-7; the D is unclear. CDR1 and CDR2 (germline): SGHNT, YENEEA. There are 12 residues in the CDR3. The V end was cut by 3 bases, the J end by 7 bases, with 10 bases between. CDR3 DNA: TGTGCCAGCAGCTTCGACGTGGGGGAGCAGTACTTC. Amino acid sequence: CASSFDVGEQYF.

The J gene is TRBJ2-1, the V gene TRBV11-2, with D perhaps assigned TRBD1 or TRBD2 (5 bases each). The V end was cut by 1 base, the J end by 10 bases, with 8 bases between. The CDR3 runs to 12 residues. The germline CDR1 and CDR2 sequences are SGHAT and FQNNGV. CDR3 in DNA: TGTGCCAGCAGCTTAGGTAGGGACGAGCAGTTCTTC. Translation gives CASSLGRDEQFF.

The chain links TRBV11-2 to TRBJ2-2; D is unclear. Germline assignment: CDR1 SGHAT and CDR2 FQNNGV. The V end was cut by 0 bases, the J end by 1 base, with 3 bases between. This CDR3 comprises 14 residues. The CDR3: CASSLDRNTGELFF. The CDR3 DNA sequence: TGTGCCAGCAGCTTAGACAGGAACACCGGGGAGCTGTTTTTT.

The chain joins TRBV5-1 to TRBJ1-1, with 7 bases identical to TRBD1. V was clipped by 2 bases and J by 4 bases; unmatched bases: 5. The CDR3 spans 14 residues. Germline CDR1 is SGHRS and CDR2 is YFSETQ. In nucleotides, the CDR3 is TGCGCCAGCAGCTTAGACAGGGCGGGCACTGAAGCTTTCTTT. Encoded protein: CASSLDRAGTEAFF. Variable domain in full (rest from reference TRBV5-1 and TRBJ1-1): KAGVTQTPRYLIKTRGQQVTLSCSPISGHRSVSWYQQTPGQGLQFLFEYFSETQRNKGNFPGRFSGRQFSNSRSEMNVSTLELGDSALYLCASSLDRAGTEAFFGQGTRLTVV.

This sequence joins TRBV15 and TRBJ2-1; 7 bases agree with TRBD2. The CDR3 runs 17 residues. V trimming: 3 bases; J trimming: 9 bases; junction bases outside the gene matches: 17. The germline V gene encodes CDR1 LNHNV and CDR2 YYDKDF (reference sequence). For the CDR3, the DNA is TGTGCCACCAGCAGCCCGTTCGGGGCGGGAGAAGGATTTGAGCAGTTCTTC. Its translation: CATSSPFGAGEGFEQFF.

The chain recombines TRBV15 with TRBJ2-3; 10 bases are a match to TRBD1. The CDR3 runs to 15 residues. From germline, CDR1 is LNHNV and CDR2 YYDKDF (reference sequence). The V segment lost 4 bases and the J segment 3 bases; nucleotides outside the gene matches: 4. The CDR3 DNA reads TGTGCCACCAGCACGGGACAGGGGCTGACAGATACGCAGTATTTT. Amino acid sequence: CATSTGQGLTDTQYF.

This clone was counted between two and nine times. This CDR3 is also generated by other DNA sequences in the sample. The V gene is TRBV12-3 or TRBV12-4, the J gene TRBJ2-5; D is perhaps TRBD1 (6 bases). The length of the CDR3 is 12 residues. V was cut by 6 bases and J by 5 bases, with 10 bases left in between. DNA for the CDR3: TGTGCCAGCAGCCCCAGGGGCGAGACCCAGTACTTC. Protein sequence: CASSPRGETQYF.

In DNA form, the CDR3 reads TGTGCCAGCAGCTTTGTGGGAGGCCAGCTATACAATGAGCAGTTCTTC. As protein: CASSFVGGQLYNEQFF. The chain couples TRBV11-2 to TRBJ2-1; possibly TRBD2 for D (6 bases). The CDR3 consists of 16 residues. The germline gives CDR1 SGHAT, CDR2 FQNNGV. Trimming cost V 3 bases and J 4 bases, with 16 bases left between them.

V and J are TRBV4-1 and TRBJ1-2; 7 positions match TRBD1. V shed 2 bases, J shed 10 bases, and the junction held 13 bases outside the gene matches. The germline gives CDR1 MGHRA, CDR2 YSYEKL. The CDR3 runs to 15 residues. DNA for the CDR3: TGCGCCAGCAGCCAACCCTCGGACAGGCCCACCACCTACACCTTC. The encoded protein is CASSQPSDRPTTYTF.

This chain uses TRBV21-1 with TRBJ1-5; the table's D call, TRBD1, was not checked against the DNA. TRBV21-1 is listed as a pseudogene. The length of the CDR3 is 16 residues. The CDR3 loop is CASSNRTGTENQPQHF. CDR3 nucleotide sequence: TGTGCCAGCAGTAACCGGACAGGGACAGAGAATCAGCCCCAGCATTTT.

V usage is TRBV21-1 and J usage is TRBJ1-6; TRBD1, the table's D call, was not compared with the DNA. TRBV21-1 is a pseudogene segment. The CDR3 covers 15 residues. CDR3 sequence: CASPPQGQSCSPLHF. CDR3 nucleotide sequence: TGTGCCAGCCCGCCACAGGGGCAATCATGTTCACCCCTCCACTTT.

This chain links TRBV7-9 with TRBJ1-1; no reliable D call. Between the trimmed V and J ends, which lost 5 bases and 7 bases, there was a span of 11 bases. Per germline, CDR1 SEHNR and CDR2 FQNEAQ (reference sequence). This CDR3 spans 12 amino acids. The CDR3 spells CASSPVGGEAFF. The CDR3 DNA reads TGTGCCAGCAGCCCAGTAGGAGGTGAAGCTTTCTTT.

The chain combines TRBV9 with TRBJ1-1; the match to TRBD1 covers 8 bases. This CDR3 is 12 amino acids long. The J segment lost 8 bases and the V segment lost 2 bases, leaving 2 bases of the junction unmatched. Looked up from germline, CDR1 is SGDLS and CDR2 is YYNGEE. The CDR3 nucleotides read TGTGCCAGCAGCGTCGGGGACAGGGAAGCTTTCTTT. This codes for CASSVGDREAFF.

This chain links TRBV18 with TRBJ1-1; D call uncertain. The CDR3 covers 15 residues. V was clipped by 0 bases and J by 2 bases, with 10 bases between them. Germline V gene lookup returns CDR1 KGHSH and CDR2 LQKENI. The CDR3 spells CASSPPSNLNTEAFF. As DNA, the CDR3 is TGTGCCAGCTCACCACCGAGCAACTTAAACACTGAAGCTTTCTTT.

V gene TRBV28 combines with J gene TRBJ1-4; D is perhaps TRBD1 (5 bases). The germline V gene encodes CDR1 MDHEN and CDR2 SYDVKM. V lost 2 bases to trimming and J lost 0 bases, with 7 bases between them. The CDR3 loop spans 15 amino acids. The CDR3 nucleotides are TGTGCCAGCAGTTTAGTGGGGGCAACTAATGAAAAACTGTTTTTT. Translation gives CASSLVGATNEKLFF.

The CDR3 region has the DNA TGTGCCAGCAGTTTATCGGGGCCAGGGGAGGACGAGCAGTACTTC. Protein: CASSLSGPGEDEQYF. The chain employs TRBV28 and TRBJ2-7; D may match TRBD1 or TRBD2 (6 bases each). This CDR3 is built from 15 residues. With 1 base removed from V and 5 bases from J, the gap between germline ends came to 15 bases. Germline V CDR1 and CDR2: MDHEN, SYDVKM.

V usage is TRBV27 and J usage is TRBJ2-3; D may match TRBD1 or TRBD2 (5 bases each). Germline V gives CDR1 MNHEY, CDR2 SMNVEV (reference sequence). The CDR3 contains 15 residues. The germline V and J ends were trimmed by 1 base and 2 bases, with 10 bases remaining between them. The CDR3 sequence: CASSLWGFYTDTQYF. CDR3 nucleotide sequence: TGTGCCAGCAGTTTATGGGGGTTCTACACAGATACGCAGTATTTT.

The chain carries TRBV18 and TRBJ1-1; 7 bases align to TRBD1. Germline CDR1 KGHSH, CDR2 LQKENI. J was trimmed by 6 bases and V by 2 bases; bases with no gene match: 6. The CDR3 consists of 14 residues. The CDR3 DNA reads as TGTGCCAGCTCACCATTTGACAGGGTCGCTGAAGCTTTCTTT. This sequence encodes CASSPFDRVAEAFF.

The gene calls are TRBV4-3 and TRBJ1-5; no reliable D call. CDR3 length equals 15 residues. Trimming stripped 0 bases from V and 5 bases from J, with 11 bases between. CDR1 and CDR2 from the germline V gene are LGHNA and YSLEER. CDR3 nucleotide sequence: TGCGCCAGCAGCCAAGATCGGGCCGGGCATCAGCCCCAGCATTTT. Translated, it gives CASSQDRAGHQPQHF.